A single sample is the source of the 7 T cell receptor beta chains below, sequenced in a study of neoadjuvant anti-PD-1 for oral cavity cancer. Time point described: after neoadjuvant nivolumab, at surgical resection. Here immunoSEQ multiplex PCR was the method, and the copy in TCRdb shows in-frame clones only, minus some. The profile shows roughly 7,800 clones, around three fifths of them singletons. The sequencing used PBMCs, collected after nivolumab (anti-PD-1) treatment. All receptors come from a person aged 35-79 years with oral cavity squamous cell carcinoma.

The chain uses TRBV6-1 and TRBJ2-1; 8 bases align to TRBD1. The V gene's germline CDR1 is MNHNS and CDR2 SASEGT. After removal of 5 bases from V and 5 bases from J, the junction contained 2 bases not matched to a gene. CDR3 length: 13 amino acids. In DNA, the CDR3 is TGTGCCAGCAGTCCGACAGGGGACAATGAGCAGTTCTTC. Encoded protein: CASSPTGDNEQFF.

V usage is TRBV2 and J usage is TRBJ2-2; D remains unclear. Germline CDR1 is SNHLY and CDR2 is FYNNEI. CDR3 length equals 13 residues. V was trimmed by 5 bases and J by 7 bases, leaving 11 bases between them. The DNA for the CDR3 is TGTGCCAGCAGTCGTGTGGCGGTCGGGGAGCTGTTTTTT. This gives the protein CASSRVAVGELFF.

This clone showed up just once. V and J are TRBV5-1 and TRBJ2-7; 8 nucleotides match TRBD1. J was trimmed by 2 bases and V by 1 base; bases with no gene match: 14. The CDR3 is 18 residues long. Looked up from germline, CDR1 is SGHRS and CDR2 is YFSETQ. The CDR3, as DNA: TGCGCCAGCAGCTTGCAGGCCCCAGGCAGGGGGCTTCCCTACGAGCAGTACTTC. It translates to CASSLQAPGRGLPYEQYF.

This chain connects TRBV6-4 to TRBJ1-5, with TRBD1 matching 12 bases. The germline V gene encodes CDR1 MRHNA and CDR2 SNTAGT. V lost 4 bases and J lost 6; bases outside the gene matches: 10. The CDR3 loop spans 17 amino acids. The CDR3 DNA reads as TGTGCCAGCAGTGCCCTTCTGGGACAGGGGGCCCCTCAGCCCCAGCATTTT. Translating it yields CASSALLGQGAPQPQHF.

A single count supports this clone. The CDR3 here is CASRSTGGVQETQYF. The CDR3 nucleotides are TGTGCCAGTAGATCCACGGGGGGGGTCCAAGAGACCCAGTACTTC. J is TRBJ2-5 and V is TRBV19; 8 nucleotides align to TRBD2. Germline V gene sequence: CDR1 LNHDA, CDR2 SQIVND (reference sequence). This CDR3 has 15 residues. V shed 6 bases and J 1 base; nucleotides not matched to a gene: 7. Using reference TRBV19 and TRBJ2-5 for the parts outside the CDR3, the full variable domain is DGGITQSPKYLFRKEGQNVTLSCEQNLNHDAMYWYRQDPGQGLRLIYYSQIVNDFQKGDIAEGYSVSREKKESFPLTVTSAQKNPTAFYLCASRSTGGVQETQYFGPGTRLLVL.

Concerning this clone: Other DNA sequences within the sample encode an identical CDR3. The chain uses TRBV4-3 and TRBJ2-3; D possibly corresponds to TRBD2 (5 bases). This CDR3 comprises 12 residues. Germline V gene sequence: CDR1 LGHNA, CDR2 YSLEER. Trimming left V 1 base short and J 6 bases short, with 5 bases between. CDR3 bases: TGCGCCAGCAGCCAAGGGAGGGATACGCAGTATTTT. Translating gives CASSQGRDTQYF.

This chain uses TRBV4-2 with TRBJ2-3, with 12 bases lining up with TRBD2. The V and J ends lost 0 bases and 2 bases, in that order; junction bases with no gene match: 9. There are 19 residues in the CDR3. Germline-derived CDR1 and CDR2 are LGHNA and YNFKEQ. CDR3 loop: CASSQDPLLAGGITDTQYF. The CDR3 DNA is TGTGCCAGCAGCCAAGATCCCCTACTAGCGGGGGGCATCACAGATACGCAGTATTTT.